This T cell receptor beta chain was found in a study of early T cells in non-severe SARS-CoV-2 infection. The wider study: Whole-blood bulk RNA, unsorted, was sequenced, and chains were unpaired.

The study's findings and limits: Matching with VDJdb favored anti-spike CD8 responses (missing private and CD4 specificities).

Germline loops: CDR1 ENHRY, CDR2 SYGVKD. The CDR3 loop spans 14 amino acids. The J segment lost 3 bases and the V segment lost 8 bases, leaving 9 bases of the junction unmatched. Individual cDNA molecules received unique molecular identifiers. Each CDR3 protein gets one entry after TCRdb re-called the 5' RACE reads with MiXCR. This sample has about 88,000 distinct CDR3 sequences, with approximately 15% found just once. A note on this clonotype: Its antigen is as yet unknown.

Specimen: whole blood. This receptor was obtained from an adult who was a healthcare worker with PCR-confirmed SARS-CoV-2 infection or an uninfected control (not recorded which). J is TRBJ2-7 and V is TRBV10-3; 8 bases are a match to TRBD2. CDR3 protein: CAIGPGTSIYEQYF. The CDR3 DNA sequence: TGTGCCATCGGTCCCGGGACTAGTATCTACGAGCAGTACTTC.